A single sample is the source of the 9 T cell receptor beta chains below, sequenced in a study of blood T cell repertoires in COVID-19 (dated by TCRdb to about 2020). The method was the immunoSEQ multiplex PCR assay. TCRdb retrieved this table from immuneACCESS and kept in-frame rearrangements only. Not all clones are present; in checked studies, unresolved V genes account for under half, and no reason is known for the remainder. This sample holds about 230,000 clones; around 83% were observed only once. Together, the top ten hold more than 0.75% of the sample. The sample was peripheral blood. These receptors were obtained from a man aged 40-49 years with acute or convalescent COVID-19.

The chain has TRBV5-6 and TRBJ1-1; 7 nucleotides align to TRBD1. Germline lookup yields CDR1 SGHDT and CDR2 YYEEEE. The CDR3 length is 14 residues. Losses at the gene ends were 4 bases for V and 5 bases for J; bases not matched to a gene: 8. In nucleotides, the CDR3 is TGTGCCAGCAGCAGACAGGGTCGGGGGACTGAAGCTTTCTTT. This codes for CASSRQGRGTEAFF.

The chain is built from TRBV18 and TRBJ1-2; 7 positions agree with TRBD1. CDR1 KGHSH and CDR2 LQKENI come from the germline V gene. The CDR3 length is 14 residues. J was trimmed by 3 bases and V by 3 bases; bases with no gene match: 4. Written as DNA, the CDR3 is TGTGCCAGCTCACCGTTTGACAGGGACTATGGCTACACCTTC. Amino acid sequence: CASSPFDRDYGYTF.

V gene TRBV6-1 combines with J gene TRBJ1-2; a weak D match, TRBD1 (5 bases). Germline values: CDR1 MNHNS, CDR2 SASEGT. With 3 bases removed from V and 3 bases from J, the gap between germline ends came to 8 bases. This CDR3 contains 13 residues. CDR3: CASSDAGHYGYTF. In DNA, the CDR3 is TGTGCCAGCAGTGATGCGGGGCACTATGGCTACACCTTC.

V and J are TRBV19 and TRBJ2-7; perhaps TRBD1 as D (5 bases). Germline CDR1 is LNHDA and CDR2 is SQIVND (reference sequence). The CDR3 has 14 residues. The V end lost 8 bases, the J end lost 6 bases, and 20 bases lay between the germline ends. The CDR3 protein is CASSPGHGLSEQYF. CDR3 in DNA: TGTGCCAGTTCCCCTGGACACGGGTTGAGCGAGCAGTACTTC.

This chain joins TRBV29-1 and TRBJ2-6, with D hard to call. From germline, CDR1 is SQVTM and CDR2 ANQGSEA. The CDR3 spans 15 residues. V dropped 6 bases and J dropped 0 bases, with 12 bases sitting between them. The CDR3 region is CSVDPPGSGANVLTF. The CDR3 DNA reads TGCAGCGTGGATCCCCCGGGCTCTGGGGCCAACGTCCTGACTTTC.

This chain uses TRBV6-2 or TRBV6-3 with TRBJ2-2; TRBD1 agrees at 7 bases. Germline V gene data show CDR1 as MNHEY and CDR2 as SVGEGT. There are 17 residues in the CDR3. The V segment lost 4 bases and the J segment 2 bases; nucleotides outside the gene matches: 10. The CDR3, as DNA: TGTGCCAGCAGTTCTACCTCCGGGACAGTTAACACCGGGGAGCTGTTTTTT. It translates to CASSSTSGTVNTGELFF.

This chain connects TRBV6-5 to TRBJ2-5; 8 bases map to TRBD2. Trimming at V came to 4 bases and at J to 3 bases, leaving 7 bases not matched to a gene. The CDR3 runs 15 residues. Looked up from germline, CDR1 is MNHEY and CDR2 is SVGAGI. CDR3 sequence reads: CASSSSPAGEETQYF. CDR3 in DNA: TGTGCCAGCAGTTCCTCCCCAGCGGGGGAAGAGACCCAGTACTTC.

This clone appeared once. The V and J genes are TRBV6-5 and TRBJ1-1; D ambiguous. Germline CDR1 is MNHEY and CDR2 is SVGAGI. V lost 6 bases to trimming and J lost 4 bases, with 12 bases between them. This CDR3 is built from 13 residues. CDR3: CASSIFYGTEAFF. The DNA of the CDR3 is TGTGCCAGCAGCATATTTTACGGCACTGAAGCTTTCTTT.

The rearrangement links TRBV27 to TRBJ1-5; 7 positions agree with TRBD1. Germline-derived CDR1 and CDR2 are MNHEY and SMNVEV (reference sequence). J was trimmed by 2 bases and V by 1 base; bases with no gene match: 2. This CDR3 has 15 residues. DNA of the CDR3: TGTGCCAGCAGTTTATTTACAGGGGGCAATCAGCCCCAGCATTTT. It specifies CASSLFTGGNQPQHF.